Sequencing of this T cell receptor beta chain was carried out in a study of T cells after yellow fever vaccination. Each CDR3 protein is one row after TCRdb ran MiXCR on the 5' RACE reads. The profile shows 20,000 to 30,000 distinct CDR3 sequences, less than 7% of them singletons. Study-level findings and limits: After the booster, 96% of CD4 and about nine tenths of CD8 primary-response clones were re-detected. CD4 and CD8 compartments shared a small share of clonotypes.

This clonotype has just one count. Trimming cost V 8 bases and J 4 bases, with 21 bases left between them. The CDR3 spans 16 residues. The chain employs TRBV5-3 and TRBJ2-2, with D possibly being TRBD2 (6 bases). TRBV5-3 counts as an open reading frame of uncertain function. The receptor was isolated from a man younger than 45 who received the YFV17D yellow fever vaccine. This material consisted of PBMCs, either bulk or a sorted T-cell subset (CD4+, CD8+, memory, or dextramer-sorted; not recorded which), taken 15 days after the yellow fever booster vaccination. In nucleotides, the CDR3 is TGTGCCAGGGGCCCTGGGAGGCAGGGCGGCACCGGGGAGCTGTTTTTT. This gives the protein CARGPGRQGGTGELFF.